These 21 T cell receptor beta chains share one sample of origin, sequenced in a study of neurological immune-mediated disorders. TCRdb redid the calling of the 5' RACE reads with MiXCR, one entry per CDR3 protein. The sample has tens of thousands of distinct CDR3 sequences; roughly 2.5% are singletons. Material: PBMCs. The receptors were sampled from a man aged 50-59 years with multiple sclerosis.

There are many counts of this clonotype. The rearrangement joins TRBV5-1 to TRBJ1-1; TRBD1 might be the D (5 bases). In germline, CDR1 is SGHRS, CDR2 YFSETQ. The CDR3 contains 14 residues. Trimming removed 5 bases at V and 0 bases at J, with 11 bases between. The CDR3 sequence: CASSSRGLNTEAFF. The CDR3 coding sequence is TGCGCCAGCAGTTCAAGGGGCCTGAACACTGAAGCTTTCTTT.

This clonotype was seen many times. This chain uses TRBV20-1 with TRBJ2-7; possibly TRBD2 for D (6 bases). The germline CDR1 and CDR2 sequences are DFQATT and SNEGSKA (reference sequence). CDR3 length equals 13 residues. The V gene lost 4 bases and the J gene lost 2 bases, with 12 bases spanning the gap. In nucleotides, the CDR3 is TGCAGTGCTAAGATGGGGGGACCCTACGAGCAGTACTTC. It is translated as CSAKMGGPYEQYF.

This clonotype was seen many times. The J gene is TRBJ2-5, the V gene TRBV10-3; 9 nucleotides align to TRBD1. J was trimmed by 4 bases and V by 6 bases; bases with no gene match: 6. Per germline, CDR1 ENHRY and CDR2 SYGVKD. The CDR3 is 14 amino acids. The chain's CDR3 is CAISKGQGGETQYF. The CDR3 DNA reads TGTGCCATCAGCAAGGGACAGGGCGGAGAGACCCAGTACTTC.

Points on this clonotype: No conserved phenylalanine or tryptophan is present at the end of the CDR3, so a read error is the likely explanation. The CDR3 loop reads CASSRQETQYN. CDR3 bases: TGTGCCAGCTCACGGCAAGAGACCCAGTACAAC. The chain is built from TRBV18 and TRBJ2-5; D not certain. The length of the CDR3 is 11 residues. V dropped 4 bases and J dropped 2 bases, with 2 bases sitting between them. CDR1 is KGHSH, CDR2 LQKENI, per germline.

This clonotype was observed many times. At one end the junction does not follow the germline gene, possibly because of a read error. The chain combines TRBV3-1 with TRBJ1-5, with TRBD1 matching over 9 bases. The germline V gene has CDR1 LGHDT and CDR2 YNNKEL (reference sequence). The CDR3 is made up of 14 amino acids. CDR3 sequence reads: CASSRTGARQPQNF. The CDR3 bases are TGTGCCAGCAGCCGGACAGGGGCGCGTCAGCCCCAGAATTTT.

This clonotype has ten or more counts. This chain connects TRBV20-1 to TRBJ2-2; 9 nucleotides line up with TRBD2. The CDR3 is 18 residues long. V dropped 0 bases and J dropped 6; count of bases not matched to a gene: 14. CDR1 is DFQATT, CDR2 SNEGSKA, per germline (reference sequence). CDR3 residues: CSARDIRAASGEAGELFF. The CDR3 nucleotides read TGCAGTGCTAGAGATATTCGAGCGGCTAGCGGGGAGGCCGGGGAGCTGTTTTTT.

This clonotype showed up many times. The rearrangement joins TRBV29-1 to TRBJ1-2, with D possibly being TRBD1 (5 bases). Germline loops: CDR1 SQVTM, CDR2 ANQGSEA. Trimming pared 1 base from V and 5 bases from J, leaving 8 bases between. This CDR3 region has 12 residues. The CDR3 DNA reads as TGCAGCGTTGAAGGGGGCGGGTATGGCTACACCTTC. Protein product: CSVEGGGYGYTF.

This clonotype was observed many times. The rearrangement joins TRBV28 to TRBJ2-2; 11 nucleotides align to TRBD1. Trimming took 5 bases from V and 5 from J; bases not matched to a gene: 13. Germline CDR1 and CDR2: MDHEN and SYDVKM. The CDR3 spans 18 residues. The CDR3 DNA sequence: TGTGCCAGCAGTCTCTGGGGCAAAGGACAGGGGGCGACCGGGGAGCTGTTTTTT. It codes for CASSLWGKGQGATGELFF.

This clonotype was detected many times. The J gene is TRBJ1-2, the V gene TRBV5-1; TRBD1 agrees at 9 bases. The CDR3 sequence is 14 residues long. CDR1 and CDR2 (germline): SGHRS, YFSETQ. V trimming: 4 bases; J trimming: 2 bases; junction bases outside the gene matches: 3. CDR3 loop: CASSPDRGNYGYTF. The CDR3 DNA is TGCGCCAGCAGCCCAGACAGGGGGAACTATGGCTACACCTTC. Filled out from reference TRBV5-1 and TRBJ1-2, the complete variable domain reads KAGVTQTPRYLIKTRGQQVTLSCSPISGHRSVSWYQQTPGQGLQFLFEYFSETQRNKGNFPGRFSGRQFSNSRSEMNVSTLELGDSALYLCASSPDRGNYGYTFGSGTRLTVV.

Many counts were recorded for this clonotype. J is TRBJ1-1 and V is TRBV20-1; D call uncertain. This CDR3 contains 11 residues. V gave up 2 bases and J gave up 5 bases, with 6 bases separating them. CDR1 is DFQATT and CDR2 is SNEGSKA in the germline V gene (reference sequence). CDR3 DNA sequence: TGCAGTGCTAGAAGGTGGACTGAAGCTTTCTTT. It specifies CSARRWTEAFF.

This clonotype was counted ten times or more. The chain has TRBV7-2 and TRBJ2-1, with 7 bases lining up with TRBD2. The CDR3 consists of 15 residues. After removal of 4 bases from V and 6 bases from J, the junction contained 9 bases not matched to a gene. Germline CDR1 reads SGHTA; CDR2 reads FQGNSA. CDR3 nucleotide sequence: TGTGCCAGCAGCTCTGAGTCCGGGGGGTTCAATGAGCAGTTCTTC. Amino acids: CASSSESGGFNEQFF.

This clonotype was observed at least ten times. The rearrangement uses TRBV6-5 and TRBJ2-3; 8 positions match TRBD1. The J segment lost 3 bases and the V segment lost 6 bases, leaving 11 bases of the junction unmatched. Germline lookup yields CDR1 MNHEY and CDR2 SVGAGI. CDR3 size: 16 residues. CDR3 residues: CASSLTTRGLTDTQYF. In DNA form, the CDR3 reads TGTGCCAGCAGCCTCACCACCAGGGGGCTGACAGATACGCAGTATTTT.

This clonotype was observed at least ten times. The CDR3 sequence is CASSPSGGATHEQFF. The CDR3 DNA reads as TGTGCCAGCAGCCCGAGCGGGGGGGCCACCCATGAGCAGTTCTTC. This rearrangement joins TRBV5-8 to TRBJ2-1; 10 nucleotides line up with TRBD2. Trimming at V came to 4 bases and at J to 8 bases, leaving 9 bases not matched to a gene. The germline CDR1 and CDR2 sequences are SGHTS and YDEGEE. The CDR3 runs 15 residues.

This clonotype was recorded many times. The genes are TRBV27 and TRBJ1-5; possibly TRBD1 for D (6 bases). The germline gives CDR1 MNHEY, CDR2 SMNVEV (reference sequence). Trimming removed 6 bases from V and 6 bases from J, with 21 bases in between. The CDR3 covers 16 residues. The CDR3 loop reads CASSPWRGGGFQPQHF. The CDR3 DNA is TGTGCCAGCAGCCCCTGGAGGGGCGGGGGCTTTCAGCCCCAGCATTTT.

This clonotype was detected many times. The chain links TRBV20-1 to TRBJ1-4, with 7 bases fitting TRBD1. CDR1 is DFQATT and CDR2 is SNEGSKA in the germline V gene (reference sequence). This CDR3 spans 13 amino acids. Unmatched junction bases numbered 8, after V lost 6 bases and J lost 7 bases. The DNA for the CDR3 is TGCAGTGCAGCGACAGGGAGAGGTGAAAAACTGTTTTTT. It is translated as CSAATGRGEKLFF.

This clonotype was observed at least ten times. V and J are TRBV20-1 and TRBJ2-1; TRBD2 agrees at 7 bases. The J segment lost 6 bases and the V segment lost 7 bases, leaving 15 bases of the junction unmatched. CDR1 and CDR2 (germline): DFQATT, SNEGSKA (reference sequence). The CDR3 sequence is 15 residues long. The CDR3 is CSVTTGAGDFNEQFF. The CDR3 DNA is TGCAGTGTTACGACCGGGGCGGGGGACTTCAATGAGCAGTTCTTC.

This clonotype was observed at least ten times. The chain is built from TRBV6-5 and TRBJ1-2; D not resolved. The CDR3 consists of 13 residues. Between the trimmed V and J ends, which lost 0 bases and 3 bases, there was a span of 5 bases. The germline V gene has CDR1 MNHEY and CDR2 SVGAGI. DNA of the CDR3: TGTGCCAGCAGTTACTCGAACGACTATGGCTACACCTTC. Translated, it gives CASSYSNDYGYTF.

This clonotype was seen many times. This rearrangement joins TRBV7-8 to TRBJ2-5; 7 bases fit TRBD2. Germline V gene lookup returns CDR1 SGHVS and CDR2 FQNEAQ. The CDR3 covers 15 residues. Losses at the gene ends were 4 bases for V and 1 base for J; bases not matched to a gene: 6. The CDR3 DNA follows: TGTGCCAGCAGCTATTCCTCGGGAGGCCAAGAGACCCAGTACTTC. Its translation is CASSYSSGGQETQYF.

This clonotype appeared many times. One junction end disagrees with the germline gene, perhaps due to a read error. The chain combines TRBV7-7 with TRBJ1-5; D call uncertain. The CDR3 loop spans 11 amino acids. Germline V lookup: CDR1 SSHAT, CDR2 FNYEAQ (reference sequence). CDR3 sequence reads: CASSANQPQNF. CDR3 coding DNA: TGTGCCAGCAGCGCAAATCAGCCCCAGAATTTT.

In its sample, this clonotype was seen many times. V usage is TRBV5-4 and J usage is TRBJ2-7; 8 nucleotides align to TRBD1. V trimming: 0 bases; J trimming: 5 bases; junction bases outside the gene matches: 10. The CDR3 is made up of 16 amino acids. Germline-derived CDR1 and CDR2 are SGHNT and YYREEE (reference sequence). CDR3 residues: CASSLAVDRVTDEQYF. The CDR3 DNA is TGTGCCAGCAGCTTGGCCGTGGACAGGGTTACGGACGAGCAGTACTTC.

In this sample, this clonotype turned up many times. The chain carries TRBV15 and TRBJ2-1, with no clear D. V gave up 3 bases and J gave up 6 bases, with 15 bases separating them. CDR3 length: 15 amino acids. CDR1 and CDR2 from the germline V gene are LNHNV and YYDKDF (reference sequence). Here the CDR3 reads CATSSDKGFGNEQFF. The CDR3 nucleotides read TGTGCCACCAGCAGCGACAAGGGCTTTGGCAATGAGCAGTTCTTC.